Presented here are 21 T cell receptor beta chains from one specimen sequenced in a study of shared clonotypes between healthy human individuals. Only in-frame clones appear in the TCRdb table, and some are missing; sequencing was by immunoSEQ multiplex PCR. The sample yields 2 million or so clones, 90% to 95% seen once. The source material was naive CD4+ T cells sorted from blood. The sample's subset: CD45RA+ positively selected. All receptors come from a man between 18 and 35 years old in good health.

The chain joins TRBV30 to TRBJ2-3; 12 nucleotides align to TRBD2. This CDR3 comprises 18 residues. Germline V gene sequence: CDR1 GTSNPN, CDR2 SVGIG (reference sequence). V lost 0 bases to trimming and J lost 2 bases; unmatched junction nucleotides: 9. In DNA form, the CDR3 reads TGTGCCTGGAGTGTACGGACTAGCGGGACATATTTCACAGATACGCAGTATTTT. Amino acids: CAWSVRTSGTYFTDTQYF.

The chain is built from TRBV7-8 and TRBJ1-3, with a possible D match to TRBD1 (5 bases). Trimming cost V 1 base and J 6 bases, with 13 bases left between them. The CDR3 covers 15 residues. Germline CDR1 SGHVS, CDR2 FQNEAQ. CDR3 protein: CASSLVGGTKNTIYF. CDR3 coding DNA: TGTGCCAGCAGCTTAGTGGGCGGGACGAAAAACACCATATATTTT.

The chain has TRBV29-1 and TRBJ2-7, with D possibly matching TRBD2 (7 bases). The CDR3 totals 15 residues. V was trimmed by 5 bases and J by 1 base, leaving 18 bases between them. In germline, CDR1 is SQVTM, CDR2 ANQGSEA. The CDR3 is CSVNVLGGPSYEQYF. The DNA of the CDR3 is TGCAGCGTTAACGTCTTGGGGGGGCCGTCCTACGAGCAGTACTTC.

This chain uses TRBV2 with TRBJ1-3, with 9 bases matching TRBD1. Germline V gives CDR1 SNHLY, CDR2 FYNNEI. V lost 6 bases, J lost 0 bases, and 12 bases stayed unmatched. The CDR3 has 18 residues. CDR3 residues: CASSGQGILTSSGNTIYF. In nucleotides, the CDR3 is TGTGCCAGCAGCGGACAGGGGATACTAACTAGCTCTGGAAACACCATATATTTT.

This clone was detected only once. CDR3 bases: TGTGCCAGCAGTTTACGGGAGGCCAACGAGCAGTACTTC. This gives the protein CASSLREANEQYF. The rearrangement joins TRBV27 to TRBJ2-7; 7 bases fit TRBD2. The CDR3 loop spans 13 amino acids. V trimming: 2 bases; J trimming: 5 bases; junction bases outside the gene matches: 3. Looked up from germline, CDR1 is MNHEY and CDR2 is SMNVEV (reference sequence).

V is TRBV7-2 and J is TRBJ2-7; TRBD1 agrees at 9 bases. The V segment lost 5 bases and the J segment 6 bases; nucleotides outside the gene matches: 17. The CDR3 totals 17 residues. Germline lookup yields CDR1 SGHTA and CDR2 FQGNSA. CDR3 amino acids: CASSPRGTGQGVAEQYF. CDR3 DNA sequence: TGTGCCAGCAGCCCCCGGGGGACGGGACAGGGAGTCGCCGAGCAGTACTTC.

Notes on this clone: Different DNA sequences within this sample yield the same CDR3. The CDR3 DNA sequence: TGTGCCAGCTCACCTGGGACAGACGCTAACTATGGCTACACCTTC. Translated, it gives CASSPGTDANYGYTF. This chain connects TRBV18 to TRBJ1-2; 7 nucleotides line up with TRBD1. The V segment lost 3 bases and the J segment 0 bases; nucleotides outside the gene matches: 4. Germline CDR1 is KGHSH and CDR2 is LQKENI. The CDR3 has 15 amino acids.

The chain couples TRBV10-3 to TRBJ1-5; D ambiguous. Germline assignment: CDR1 ENHRY and CDR2 SYGVKD. The CDR3 is made up of 14 amino acids. Trimming left V 0 bases short and J 4 bases short, with 7 bases between. The CDR3 coding sequence is TGTGCCATCAGTGAGTCGGGGATAAATCAGCCCCAGCATTTT. It encodes CAISESGINQPQHF.

The chain uses TRBV13 and TRBJ2-3; D gene ambiguous. This CDR3 is built from 14 residues. Trimming pared 2 bases from V and 0 bases from J, leaving 6 bases between. Germline V gene data show CDR1 as PRHDT and CDR2 as FYEKMQ (reference sequence). CDR3 coding DNA: TGTGCCAGCAGCTTAAGCTCGAGCACAGATACGCAGTATTTT. Its translation is CASSLSSSTDTQYF.

In this sample, this clone turned up once. The genes are TRBV6-4 and TRBJ1-2; D is unresolved. The CDR3 totals 15 residues. Germline values: CDR1 MRHNA, CDR2 SNTAGT. V was shortened by 2 bases and J by 3 bases, with 13 bases between the two germline ends. The CDR3 spells CASSDGVGPYYGYTF. The CDR3, as DNA: TGTGCCAGCAGTGACGGCGTCGGCCCTTACTATGGCTACACCTTC.

V usage is TRBV7-9 and J usage is TRBJ2-1, with 9 positions matching TRBD2. Per germline, CDR1 SEHNR and CDR2 FQNEAQ (reference sequence). Losses at the gene ends were 0 bases for V and 8 bases for J; bases not matched to a gene: 8. This CDR3 contains 16 residues. For the CDR3, the DNA is TGTGCCAGCAGCTTAGCGCTGGCTAGCGGGGAGTATGAGCAGTTCTTC. Translating it yields CASSLALASGEYEQFF.

The chain recombines TRBV7-9 with TRBJ2-1; D uncertain. With 2 bases removed from V and 5 bases from J, the gap between germline ends came to 7 bases. This CDR3 contains 13 residues. Germline CDR1 and CDR2: SEHNR and FQNEAQ (reference sequence). The CDR3 DNA follows: TGTGCCAGCAGCTTACAATTGGACAATGAGCAGTTCTTC. It yields the protein CASSLQLDNEQFF.

This chain uses TRBV19 with TRBJ1-5; D uncertain. CDR1 is LNHDA and CDR2 is SQIVND in the germline V gene (reference sequence). Trimming pared 4 bases from V and 4 bases from J, leaving 8 bases between. There are 13 residues in the CDR3. This CDR3 is CASSNPPNQPQHF. The CDR3 DNA sequence: TGTGCCAGTAGTAACCCCCCTAATCAGCCCCAGCATTTT.

This clone has just one count. The chain has TRBV4-1 and TRBJ2-5; D remains unclear. The V and J ends lost 6 bases and 5 bases respectively, with 16 bases between them. Germline V gene lookup returns CDR1 MGHRA and CDR2 YSYEKL. The CDR3 totals 14 residues. CDR3 nucleotide sequence: TGCGCCAGCAGTCCCCGAGAGACTTGGGAGACCCAGTACTTC. This gives the protein CASSPRETWETQYF.

The genes are TRBV6-1 and TRBJ2-7; 11 bases fit TRBD2. The length of the CDR3 is 15 residues. With V trimmed by 10 bases and J by 7 bases, 15 bases remained unmatched. CDR1 is MNHNS and CDR2 is SASEGT in the germline V gene. CDR3 loop: CATPLTLAGVQEQYF. CDR3 coding DNA: TGTGCCACTCCACTCACACTAGCGGGAGTACAGGAGCAGTACTTC.

Of note for this clone: Other DNA sequences in this sample translate to the same CDR3. The chain carries TRBV6-1 and TRBJ1-5; 7 bases agree with TRBD1. The J segment lost 4 bases and the V segment lost 0 bases, leaving 3 bases of the junction unmatched. The germline gives CDR1 MNHNS, CDR2 SASEGT. The CDR3 extends over 15 amino acids. The CDR3, as DNA: TGTGCCAGCAGTGAAGCGACAGGGAGGAATCAGCCCCAGCATTTT. It codes for CASSEATGRNQPQHF.

As to this clone: Other DNA sequences within the sample encode an identical CDR3. This rearrangement joins TRBV6-4 to TRBJ1-1; D gene ambiguous. Germline CDR1 is MRHNA and CDR2 is SNTAGT. The CDR3 is 13 residues long. The V end was cut by 3 bases, the J end by 0 bases, with 5 bases between. CDR3: CASSEGLNTEAFF. CDR3 coding DNA: TGTGCCAGCAGTGAAGGACTGAACACTGAAGCTTTCTTT.

For the CDR3, the DNA is TGTGCCAGCTCGCCTGTGGGACTAGCGGGAGGTAATGAGCAGTTCTTC. Encoded protein: CASSPVGLAGGNEQFF. The V gene is TRBV18, the J gene TRBJ2-1, with 15 nucleotides matching TRBD2. Germline V lookup: CDR1 KGHSH, CDR2 LQKENI. The length of the CDR3 is 16 residues. The V and J ends lost 6 bases and 7 bases, in that order; junction bases with no gene match: 7.

The V gene is TRBV5-1, the J gene TRBJ2-3; D might be TRBD2 (5 bases). The germline gives CDR1 SGHRS, CDR2 YFSETQ. The CDR3 contains 17 residues. With 0 bases removed from V and 0 bases from J, the gap between germline ends came to 14 bases. CDR3 region: CASSLALATTSTDTQYF. In nucleotides, the CDR3 is TGCGCCAGCAGCTTGGCGCTAGCTACAACTAGCACAGATACGCAGTATTTT.

This clone was detected only once. The chain uses TRBV7-2 and TRBJ2-3; 10 positions match TRBD2. Germline V gives CDR1 SGHTA, CDR2 FQGNSA. The CDR3 is 15 residues long. With V trimmed by 3 bases and J by 5 bases, 5 bases remained unmatched. The CDR3 DNA is TGTGCCAGCAGCTTTAGCGGGAGGCGGATAGATACGCAGTATTTT. Translating it yields CASSFSGRRIDTQYF.

The chain carries TRBV4-2 and TRBJ2-1; 8 bases map to TRBD1. The CDR3 has 15 amino acids. V was pared by 1 base and J by 6 bases, with 5 bases of the junction left unmatched. Germline values: CDR1 LGHNA, CDR2 YNFKEQ. The CDR3 nucleotides are TGTGCCAGCAGCCAAGTGGGACAGGCGGGCAATGAGCAGTTCTTC. This sequence encodes CASSQVGQAGNEQFF.